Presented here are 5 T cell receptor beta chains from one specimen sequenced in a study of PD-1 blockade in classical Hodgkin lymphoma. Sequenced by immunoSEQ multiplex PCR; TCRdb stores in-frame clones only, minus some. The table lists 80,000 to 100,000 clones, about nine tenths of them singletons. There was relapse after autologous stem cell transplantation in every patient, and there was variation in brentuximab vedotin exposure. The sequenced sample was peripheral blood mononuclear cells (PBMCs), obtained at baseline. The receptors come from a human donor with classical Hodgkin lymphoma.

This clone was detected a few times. CDR3 loop: CASGPGQSNQPQHF. The CDR3 DNA reads TGTGCTAGTGGTCCGGGACAGAGCAATCAGCCCCAGCATTTT. The chain carries TRBV12-5 and TRBJ1-5; 7 nucleotides line up with TRBD1. V shed 5 bases and J 1 base; nucleotides not matched to a gene: 2. Germline V gives CDR1 LGHNT, CDR2 FRNRAP. This CDR3 has 14 amino acids.

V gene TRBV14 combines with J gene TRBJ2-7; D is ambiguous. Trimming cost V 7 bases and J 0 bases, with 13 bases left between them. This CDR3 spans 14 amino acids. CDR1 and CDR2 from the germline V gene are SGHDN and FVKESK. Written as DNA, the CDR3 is TGTGCCAGCACCCTCGGCCCGTTCTCCTACGAGCAGTACTTC. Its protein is CASTLGPFSYEQYF.

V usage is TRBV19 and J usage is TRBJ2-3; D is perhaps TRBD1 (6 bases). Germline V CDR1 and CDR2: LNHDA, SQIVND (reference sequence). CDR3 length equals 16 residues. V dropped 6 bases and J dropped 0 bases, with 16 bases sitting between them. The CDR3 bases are TGTGCCAGTAGCGTACAGGGCGTAATGAGCACAGATACGCAGTATTTT. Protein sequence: CASSVQGVMSTDTQYF.

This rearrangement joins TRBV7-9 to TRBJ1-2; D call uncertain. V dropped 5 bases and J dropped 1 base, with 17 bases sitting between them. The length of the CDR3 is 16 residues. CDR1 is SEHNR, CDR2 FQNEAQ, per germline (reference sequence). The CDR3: CASSRLSLGFNYGYTF. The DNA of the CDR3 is TGTGCCAGCAGCCGGTTAAGTCTTGGGTTTAACTATGGCTACACCTTC. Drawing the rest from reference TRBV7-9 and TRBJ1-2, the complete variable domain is DTGVSQNPRHKITKRGQNVTFRCDPISEHNRLYWYRQTLGQGPEFLTYFQNEAQLEKSRLLSDRFSAERPKGSFSTLEIQRTEQGDSAMYLCASSRLSLGFNYGYTFGSGTRLTVV.

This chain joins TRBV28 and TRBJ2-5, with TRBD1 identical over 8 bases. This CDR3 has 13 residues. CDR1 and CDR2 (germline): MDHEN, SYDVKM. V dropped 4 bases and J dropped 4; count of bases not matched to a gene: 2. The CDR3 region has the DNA TGTGCCAGCAGTTGGACAGGGCGAGAGACCCAGTACTTC. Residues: CASSWTGRETQYF.